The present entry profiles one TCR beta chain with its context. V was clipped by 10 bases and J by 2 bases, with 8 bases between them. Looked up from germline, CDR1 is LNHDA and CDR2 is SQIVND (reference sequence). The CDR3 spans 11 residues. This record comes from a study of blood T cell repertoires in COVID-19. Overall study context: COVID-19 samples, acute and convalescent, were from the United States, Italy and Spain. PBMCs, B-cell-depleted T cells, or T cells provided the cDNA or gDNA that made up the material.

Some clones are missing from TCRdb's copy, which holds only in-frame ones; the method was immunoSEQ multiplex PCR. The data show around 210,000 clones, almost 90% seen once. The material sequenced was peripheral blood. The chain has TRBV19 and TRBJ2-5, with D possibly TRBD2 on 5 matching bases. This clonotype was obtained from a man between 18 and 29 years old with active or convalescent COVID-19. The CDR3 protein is CATTRQETQYF. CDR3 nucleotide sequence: TGTGCCACTACTAGGCAAGAGACCCAGTACTTC. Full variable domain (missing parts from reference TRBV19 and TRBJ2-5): DGGITQSPKYLFRKEGQNVTLSCEQNLNHDAMYWYRQDPGQGLRLIYYSQIVNDFQKGDIAEGYSVSREKKESFPLTVTSAQKNPTAFYLCATTRQETQYFGPGTRLLVL.